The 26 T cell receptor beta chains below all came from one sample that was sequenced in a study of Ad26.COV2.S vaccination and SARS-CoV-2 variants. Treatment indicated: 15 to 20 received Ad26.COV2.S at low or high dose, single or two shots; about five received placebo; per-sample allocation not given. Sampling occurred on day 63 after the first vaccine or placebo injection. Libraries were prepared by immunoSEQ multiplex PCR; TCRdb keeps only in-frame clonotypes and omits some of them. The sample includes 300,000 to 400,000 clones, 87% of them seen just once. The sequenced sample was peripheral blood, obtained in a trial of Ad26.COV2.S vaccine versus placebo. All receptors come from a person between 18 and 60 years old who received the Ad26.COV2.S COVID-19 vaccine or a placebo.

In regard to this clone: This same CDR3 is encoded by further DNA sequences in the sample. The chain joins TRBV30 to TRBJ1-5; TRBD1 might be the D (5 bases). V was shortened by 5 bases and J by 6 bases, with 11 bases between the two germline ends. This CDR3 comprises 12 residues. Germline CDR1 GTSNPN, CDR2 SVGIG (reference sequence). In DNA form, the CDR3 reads TGTGCCTGGTCCGGGGGGGGTCAGCCCCAGCATTTT. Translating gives CAWSGGGQPQHF.

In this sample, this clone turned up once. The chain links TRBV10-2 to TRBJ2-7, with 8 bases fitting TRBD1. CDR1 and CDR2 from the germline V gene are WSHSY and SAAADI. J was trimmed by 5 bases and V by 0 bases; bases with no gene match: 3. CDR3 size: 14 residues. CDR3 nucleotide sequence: TGCGCCAGCAGTGAGTCAGACAGGGGCGACGAGCAGTACTTC. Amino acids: CASSESDRGDEQYF.

The CDR3 DNA reads TGTGCCAGCACCCAGGGGAGGTTGGGGTATGGCTACACCTTC. This codes for CASTQGRLGYGYTF. The chain combines TRBV6-6 with TRBJ1-2; tentative D call: TRBD1 (6 bases). V lost 7 bases, J lost 5 bases, and 17 bases lay in between. The CDR3 totals 14 residues. Germline V lookup: CDR1 MNHNY, CDR2 SVGAGI (reference sequence).

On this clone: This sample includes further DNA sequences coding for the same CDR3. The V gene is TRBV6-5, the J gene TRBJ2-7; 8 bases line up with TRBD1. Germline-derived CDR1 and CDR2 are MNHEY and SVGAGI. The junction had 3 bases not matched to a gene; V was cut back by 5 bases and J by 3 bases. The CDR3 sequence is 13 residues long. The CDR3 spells CASSRQGSYEQYF. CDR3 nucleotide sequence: TGTGCCAGCAGTCGACAGGGGAGCTACGAGCAGTACTTC.

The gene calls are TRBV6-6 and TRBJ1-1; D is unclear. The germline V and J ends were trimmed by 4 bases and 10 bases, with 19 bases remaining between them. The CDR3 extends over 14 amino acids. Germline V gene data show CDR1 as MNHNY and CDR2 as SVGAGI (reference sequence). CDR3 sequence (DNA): TGTGCCAGCAGTTTGACGGCCATAAGGCTCGGAGCTTTCTTT. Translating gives CASSLTAIRLGAFF.

The CDR3 region is CASSQRSGTEAFF. The CDR3 DNA follows: TGTGCCAGTAGCCAGAGATCGGGCACTGAAGCTTTCTTT. The V and J genes are TRBV19 and TRBJ1-1; the D is unclear. V gave up 6 bases and J gave up 4 bases, with 12 bases separating them. The CDR3 runs to 13 residues. Germline CDR1 is LNHDA and CDR2 is SQIVND (reference sequence).

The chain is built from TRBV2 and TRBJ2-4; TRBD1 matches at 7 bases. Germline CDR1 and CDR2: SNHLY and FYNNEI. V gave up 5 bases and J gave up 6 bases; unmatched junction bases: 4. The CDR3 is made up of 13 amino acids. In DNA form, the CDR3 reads TGTGCCAGCAGTCCAGGGGGAATAAACATTCAGTACTTC. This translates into CASSPGGINIQYF.

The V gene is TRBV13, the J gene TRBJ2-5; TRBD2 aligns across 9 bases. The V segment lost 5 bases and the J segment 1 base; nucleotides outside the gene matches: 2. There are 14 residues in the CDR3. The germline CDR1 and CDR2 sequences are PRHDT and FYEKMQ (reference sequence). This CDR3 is CASSQTSGQETQYF. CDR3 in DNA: TGTGCCAGCAGCCAGACTAGCGGCCAAGAGACCCAGTACTTC.

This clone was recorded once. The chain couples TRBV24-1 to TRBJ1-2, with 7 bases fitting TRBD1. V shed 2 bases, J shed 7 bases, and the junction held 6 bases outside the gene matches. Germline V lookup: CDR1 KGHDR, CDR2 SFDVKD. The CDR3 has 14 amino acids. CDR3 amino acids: CATSDSDRAGGYTF. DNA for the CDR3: TGTGCCACCAGTGATTCTGACAGGGCCGGTGGCTACACCTTC.

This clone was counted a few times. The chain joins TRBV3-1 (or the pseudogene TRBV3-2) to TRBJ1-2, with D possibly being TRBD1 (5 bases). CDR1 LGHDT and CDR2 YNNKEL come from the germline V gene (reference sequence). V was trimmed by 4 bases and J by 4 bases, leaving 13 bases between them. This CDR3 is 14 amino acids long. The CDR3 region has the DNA TGTGCCAGCAGCCCCACAGGCGGACTCTATGGCTACACCTTC. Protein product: CASSPTGGLYGYTF.

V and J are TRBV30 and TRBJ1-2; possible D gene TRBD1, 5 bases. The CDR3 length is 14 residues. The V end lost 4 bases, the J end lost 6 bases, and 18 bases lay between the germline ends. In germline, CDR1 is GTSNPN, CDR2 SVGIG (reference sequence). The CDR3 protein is CAWIPPDRTNGYTF. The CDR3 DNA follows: TGTGCCTGGATTCCTCCCGACAGAACGAATGGCTACACCTTC.

The CDR3 here is CASTSRTGTNYGYTF. The CDR3 bases are TGTGCCAGCACTTCACGGACAGGAACTAACTATGGCTACACCTTC. This rearrangement joins TRBV6-5 to TRBJ1-2; 7 bases match TRBD1. This CDR3 comprises 15 residues. Germline CDR1 reads MNHEY; CDR2 reads SVGAGI. The junction had 8 bases not matched to a gene; V was cut back by 7 bases and J by 0 bases.

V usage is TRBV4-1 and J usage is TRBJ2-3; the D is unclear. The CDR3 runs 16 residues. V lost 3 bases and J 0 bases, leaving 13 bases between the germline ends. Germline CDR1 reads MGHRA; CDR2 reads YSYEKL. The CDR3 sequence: CASSHPRAESTDTQYF. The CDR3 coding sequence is TGCGCCAGCAGCCACCCCCGGGCTGAGAGCACAGATACGCAGTATTTT.

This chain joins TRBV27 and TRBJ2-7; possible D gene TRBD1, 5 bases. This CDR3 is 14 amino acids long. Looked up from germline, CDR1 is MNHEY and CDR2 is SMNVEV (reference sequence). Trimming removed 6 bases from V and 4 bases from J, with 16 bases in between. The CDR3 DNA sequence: TGTGCCAGCAGATCCCTCGGCAGGGAATACGAGCAGTACTTC. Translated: CASRSLGREYEQYF.

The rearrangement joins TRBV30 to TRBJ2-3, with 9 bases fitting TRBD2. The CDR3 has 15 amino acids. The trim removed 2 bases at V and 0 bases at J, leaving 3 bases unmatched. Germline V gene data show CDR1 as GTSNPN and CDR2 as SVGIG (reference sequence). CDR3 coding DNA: TGTGCCTGGAGTTGGCTAGCGGGGAGCACAGATACGCAGTATTTT. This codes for CAWSWLAGSTDTQYF.

This CDR3 reads CASSGGTGSYNEQFF. The DNA of the CDR3 is TGTGCCAGCAGTGGCGGGACAGGCTCCTACAATGAGCAGTTCTTC. The V and J genes are TRBV11-3 and TRBJ2-1; 8 nucleotides line up with TRBD1. CDR1 is SGHNT and CDR2 is YENEEA in the germline V gene. CDR3 size: 15 residues. J gave up 0 bases and V 6 bases, and 4 bases lay outside the gene matches.

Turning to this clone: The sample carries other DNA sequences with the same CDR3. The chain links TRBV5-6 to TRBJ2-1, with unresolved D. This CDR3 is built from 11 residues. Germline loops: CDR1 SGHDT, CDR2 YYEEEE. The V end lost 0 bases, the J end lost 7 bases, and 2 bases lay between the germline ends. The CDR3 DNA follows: TGTGCCAGCAGCTTGGGGAATGAGCAGTTCTTC. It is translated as CASSLGNEQFF. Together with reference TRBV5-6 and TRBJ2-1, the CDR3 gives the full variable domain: DAGVTQSPTHLIKTRGQQVTLRCSPKSGHDTVSWYQQALGQGPQFIFQYYEEEERQRGNFPDRFSGHQFPNYSSELNVNALLLGDSALYLCASSLGNEQFFGPGTRLTVL.

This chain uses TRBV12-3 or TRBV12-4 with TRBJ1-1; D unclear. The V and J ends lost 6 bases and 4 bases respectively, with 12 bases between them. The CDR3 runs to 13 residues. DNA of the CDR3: TGTGCCAGCAGCGTTCGGGTATCCACTGAAGCTTTCTTT. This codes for CASSVRVSTEAFF.

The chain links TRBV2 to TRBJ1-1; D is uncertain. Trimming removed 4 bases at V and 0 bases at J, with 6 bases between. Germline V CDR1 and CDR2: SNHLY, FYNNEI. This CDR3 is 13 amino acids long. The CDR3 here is CASSGYMNTEAFF. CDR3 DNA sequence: TGTGCCAGCAGTGGTTACATGAACACTGAAGCTTTCTTT.

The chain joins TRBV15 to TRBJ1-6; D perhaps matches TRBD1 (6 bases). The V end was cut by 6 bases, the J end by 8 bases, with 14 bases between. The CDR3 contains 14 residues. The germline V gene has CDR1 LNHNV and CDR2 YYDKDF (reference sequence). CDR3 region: CATSQRQGYSPLHF. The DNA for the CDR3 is TGTGCCACCAGTCAGAGGCAGGGGTATTCACCCCTCCACTTT.

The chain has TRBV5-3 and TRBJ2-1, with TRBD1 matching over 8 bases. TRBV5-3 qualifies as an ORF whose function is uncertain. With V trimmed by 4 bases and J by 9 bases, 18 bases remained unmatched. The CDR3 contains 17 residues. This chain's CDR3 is CARSPRTPPGTGIEQFF. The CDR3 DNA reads TGTGCCAGAAGCCCAAGGACCCCCCCCGGGACAGGTATTGAGCAGTTCTTC.

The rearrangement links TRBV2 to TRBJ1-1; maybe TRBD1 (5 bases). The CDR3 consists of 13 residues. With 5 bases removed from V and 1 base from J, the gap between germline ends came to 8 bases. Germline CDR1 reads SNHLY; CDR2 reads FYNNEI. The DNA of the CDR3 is TGTGCCAGCAGTCTTGGACAGAACACTGAAGCTTTCTTT. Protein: CASSLGQNTEAFF.

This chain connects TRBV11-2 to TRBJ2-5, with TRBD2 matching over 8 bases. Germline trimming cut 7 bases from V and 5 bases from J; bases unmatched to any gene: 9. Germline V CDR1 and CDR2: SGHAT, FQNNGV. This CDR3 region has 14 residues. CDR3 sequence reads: CASTEQVAGETQYF. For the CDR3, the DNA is TGTGCCAGCACCGAGCAGGTAGCGGGGGAGACCCAGTACTTC.

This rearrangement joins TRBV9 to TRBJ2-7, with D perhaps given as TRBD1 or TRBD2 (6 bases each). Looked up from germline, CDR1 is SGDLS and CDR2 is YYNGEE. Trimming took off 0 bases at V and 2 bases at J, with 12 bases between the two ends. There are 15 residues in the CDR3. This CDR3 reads CASSVEGDFAYEQYF. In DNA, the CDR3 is TGTGCCAGCAGCGTAGAGGGGGACTTCGCCTACGAGCAGTACTTC.

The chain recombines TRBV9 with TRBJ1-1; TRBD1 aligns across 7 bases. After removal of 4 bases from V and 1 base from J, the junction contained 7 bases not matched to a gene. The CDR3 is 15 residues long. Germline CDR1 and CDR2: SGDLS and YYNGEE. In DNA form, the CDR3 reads TGTGCCAGCAGCAACCGGGACAGATCGAACACTGAAGCTTTCTTT. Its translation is CASSNRDRSNTEAFF.

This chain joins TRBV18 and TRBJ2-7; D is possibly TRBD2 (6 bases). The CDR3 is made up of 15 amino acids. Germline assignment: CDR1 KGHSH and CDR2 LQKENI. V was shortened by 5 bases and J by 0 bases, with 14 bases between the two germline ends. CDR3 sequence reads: CASSKQDGSSYEQYF. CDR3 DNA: TGTGCCAGCTCAAAGCAGGACGGGAGCTCCTACGAGCAGTACTTC.